This T cell receptor beta chain was captured by sequencing in a study of blood T cell repertoires in COVID-19 (dated by TCRdb to the early 2020s). With respect to the entire study: Collaborator samples came from the United States, Italy and Spain and covered acute and convalescent phases of COVID-19. The material from the prospective study consisted of cDNA or gDNA derived from T cells, B-cell-depleted T cells, or PBMCs. Deeply sampled blood TCRbeta repertoires from subjects exposed to, actively infected with, or recovered from COVID-19 were included in the dataset. The repertoires were released in a freely available public database intended as a resource for research on the immune response to SARS-CoV-2. Samples were obtained from the ongoing ImmuneRACE study (first 160 participants) and from some 1,200 subjects provided by 6 global collaborators. The sample metadata nearly always contained a de-identified subject ID, COVID-19 status, age in years and sex. Where HLA class I and class II types were available, the types were taken from metadata supplied by the sample provider, not from assay-based typing.

Overall results and qualifications from the work: The quantity of clinical and demographic metadata differed by source and by participant and was supplied without curation.

The immunoSEQ Assay, a bias-controlled multiplex PCR, was used to amplify TCRbeta CDR3 regions from genomic DNA. The authors processed their data as follows. The number of nucleated cells in each sample was estimated by amplification of reference gene primers within the assay. To quantify the absolute abundance of each unique TCRbeta CDR3 rearrangement, sequence reads were collapsed and filtered. For each sample, productive Simpson clonality was calculated by taking the square root of Simpson's diversity index across productive rearrangements. TCRdb took this table from immuneACCESS and kept in-frame rearrangements with V and J called. Such tables lack part of the clones; where checked against another copy, unresolved V genes explain under half of the gap, and the rest is unexplained. That table furnishes V, J and clone size, whereas the DNA furnished D and trimming. Present in this sample are 150,000 or so clones, 87% of which were seen just once. The ten top clones hold approximately 6.1% of the sample.

Collaborating institutions collected whole blood in K2EDTA tubes following their own protocols. Collaborator samples were shipped for TCRbeta analysis as frozen whole blood, isolated PBMCs, or DNA extracted from either sample type. To note about this clone: Which antigen it targets is not known. The record has no base qualities; no much larger clone is one base away.

Sequencing input: peripheral blood. The TCR sequence derives from an elderly man with acute or convalescent COVID-19.

The CDR3 sequence is CASSPRVKEKLFF. The DNA sequence is TGTGCCAGCAGCCCCAGGGTTAAGGAAAAACTGTTTTTT. The rearrangement joined TRBV14 to TRBJ1-4; TRBD1 is possibly the D segment (5 matching bases). Relative to germline, V is 4 bases shorter and J is 8 bases shorter, with 11 bases between their ends. The germline V gene sets CDR1 to SGHDN and CDR2 to FVKESK. The CDR3 holds 13 amino acids from the cysteine to the phenylalanine. Solely the CDR3 DNA is kept, with 39 bases framed from the first base. Extended through the reference TRBV14 and TRBJ1-4 proteins, this CDR3 yields the full variable domain: EAGVTQFPSHSVIEKGQTVTLRCDPISGHDNLYWYRRVMGKEIKFLLHFVKESKQDESGMPNNRFLAERTGGTYSTLKVQPAELEDSGVYFCASSPRVKEKLFFGSGTQLSVL.